This TCR beta chain was profiled in a study of T cell repertoires in cytomegalovirus infection. Overall study: An indication of both CMV infection and matching HLA type came from public TCR beta signatures. Study-wide points: CMV-specific HLA-C-restricted TCR beta clonotypes dominated the ex vivo response. Carriers of CMV plus the relevant HLA were identified by cumulative public TCR beta family frequency.

The V and J ends lost 5 bases and 6 bases respectively, with 11 bases between them. Germline V gives CDR1 SGHAT, CDR2 FQNNGV. CDR3 length equals 14 residues. This clonotype showed up many times. What it binds is unknown. TCRdb used MiXCR to reprocess the reads, holding one entry per CDR3 protein. The sample shows about 100,000 distinct CDR3 sequences, about 25% of them seen only once. Material: CD8+ T cells from PBMCs. The clonotype comes from a human donor in good health (CMV status not recorded). Some clones in this sample may be carry-over from other donors' samples. The J gene is TRBJ2-6, the V gene TRBV11-2; D is possibly TRBD2 (5 bases). In DNA form, the CDR3 reads TGTGCCAGCAGCGATAGCGCAGAGGCCAACGTCCTGACTTTC. Protein product: CASSDSAEANVLTF.